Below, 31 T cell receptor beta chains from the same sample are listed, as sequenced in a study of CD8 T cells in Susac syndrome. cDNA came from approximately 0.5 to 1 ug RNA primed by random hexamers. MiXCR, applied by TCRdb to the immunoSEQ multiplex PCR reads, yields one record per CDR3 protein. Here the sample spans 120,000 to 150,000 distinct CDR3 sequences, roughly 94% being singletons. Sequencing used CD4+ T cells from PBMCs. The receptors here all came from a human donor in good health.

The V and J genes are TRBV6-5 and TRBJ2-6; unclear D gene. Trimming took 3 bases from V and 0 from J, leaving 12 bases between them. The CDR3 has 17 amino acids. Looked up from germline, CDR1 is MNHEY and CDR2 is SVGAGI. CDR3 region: CASSYQQRLSGANVLTF. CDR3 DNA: TGTGCCAGCAGTTATCAACAGCGCCTCTCTGGGGCCAACGTCCTGACTTTC.

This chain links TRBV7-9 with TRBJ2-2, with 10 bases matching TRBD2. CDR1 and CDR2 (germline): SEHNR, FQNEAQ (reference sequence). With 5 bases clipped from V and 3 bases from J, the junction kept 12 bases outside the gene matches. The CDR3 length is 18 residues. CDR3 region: CASSLRASGSWDTGELFF. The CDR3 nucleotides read TGTGCCAGCAGCCTCAGGGCTAGCGGGAGTTGGGACACCGGGGAGCTGTTTTTT.

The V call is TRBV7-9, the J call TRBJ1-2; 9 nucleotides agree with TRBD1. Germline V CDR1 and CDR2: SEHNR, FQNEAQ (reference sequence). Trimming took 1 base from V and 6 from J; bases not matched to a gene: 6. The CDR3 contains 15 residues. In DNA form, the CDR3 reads TGTGCCAGCAGCTTAGTAGGGGGGACAGGGAATGGCTACACCTTC. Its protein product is CASSLVGGTGNGYTF.

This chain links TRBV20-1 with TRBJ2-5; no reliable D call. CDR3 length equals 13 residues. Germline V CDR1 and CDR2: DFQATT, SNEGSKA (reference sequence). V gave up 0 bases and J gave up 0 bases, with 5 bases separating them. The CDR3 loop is CSAREAHQETQYF. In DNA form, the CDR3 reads TGCAGTGCTAGAGAGGCGCACCAAGAGACCCAGTACTTC.

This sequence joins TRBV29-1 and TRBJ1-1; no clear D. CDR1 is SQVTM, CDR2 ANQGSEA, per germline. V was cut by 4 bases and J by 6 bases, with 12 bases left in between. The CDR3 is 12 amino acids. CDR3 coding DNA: TGCAGCGTTGGGTTTTTGGAGTCTGAAGCTTTCTTT. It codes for CSVGFLESEAFF.

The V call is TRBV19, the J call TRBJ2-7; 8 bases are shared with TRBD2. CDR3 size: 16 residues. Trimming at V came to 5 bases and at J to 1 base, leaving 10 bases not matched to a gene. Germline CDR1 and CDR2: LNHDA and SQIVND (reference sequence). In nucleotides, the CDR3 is TGTGCCAGTAGTCCCATCTCAGCGGGAGTTTCCTACGAGCAGTACTTC. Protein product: CASSPISAGVSYEQYF.

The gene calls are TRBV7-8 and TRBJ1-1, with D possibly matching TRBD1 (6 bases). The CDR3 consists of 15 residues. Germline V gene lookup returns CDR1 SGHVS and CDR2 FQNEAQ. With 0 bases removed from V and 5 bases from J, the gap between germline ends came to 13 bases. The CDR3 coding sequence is TGTGCCAGCAGCTTAGCGGTCCGGGGGCTGACTGAAGCTTTCTTT. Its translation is CASSLAVRGLTEAFF.

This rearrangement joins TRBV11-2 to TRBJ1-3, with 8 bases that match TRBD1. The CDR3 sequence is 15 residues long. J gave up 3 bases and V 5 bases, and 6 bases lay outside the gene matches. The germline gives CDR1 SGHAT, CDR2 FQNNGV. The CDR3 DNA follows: TGTGCCAGCAGCGCAGGGACAGGTCTTGGAAACACCATATATTTT. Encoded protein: CASSAGTGLGNTIYF.

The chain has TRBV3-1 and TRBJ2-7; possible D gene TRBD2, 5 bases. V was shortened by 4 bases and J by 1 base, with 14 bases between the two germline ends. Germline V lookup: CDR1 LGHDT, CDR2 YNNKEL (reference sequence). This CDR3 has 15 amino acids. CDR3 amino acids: CASSRGAARSYEQYF. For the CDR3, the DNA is TGTGCCAGCAGCCGCGGAGCGGCCCGTTCCTACGAGCAGTACTTC.

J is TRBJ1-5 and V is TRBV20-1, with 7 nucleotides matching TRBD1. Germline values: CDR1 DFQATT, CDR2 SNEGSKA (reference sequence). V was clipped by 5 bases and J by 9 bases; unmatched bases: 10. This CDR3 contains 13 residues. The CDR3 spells CSAGQVSKGPQHF. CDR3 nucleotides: TGCAGTGCTGGACAGGTCTCCAAAGGGCCCCAGCATTTT.

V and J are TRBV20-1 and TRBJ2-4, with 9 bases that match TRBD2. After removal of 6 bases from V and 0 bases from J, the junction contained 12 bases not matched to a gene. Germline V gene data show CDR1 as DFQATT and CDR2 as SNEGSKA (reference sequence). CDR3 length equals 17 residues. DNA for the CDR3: TGCAGTGCCTTAGGGCCTAGCGGGGACCTAGCCAAAAACATTCAGTACTTC. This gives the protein CSALGPSGDLAKNIQYF.

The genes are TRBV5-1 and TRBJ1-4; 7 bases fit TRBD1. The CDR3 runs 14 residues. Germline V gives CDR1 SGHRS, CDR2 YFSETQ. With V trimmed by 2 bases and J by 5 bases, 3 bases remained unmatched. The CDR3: CASSLTGVNEKLFF. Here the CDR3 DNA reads TGCGCCAGCAGCTTAACAGGGGTAAATGAAAAACTGTTTTTT.

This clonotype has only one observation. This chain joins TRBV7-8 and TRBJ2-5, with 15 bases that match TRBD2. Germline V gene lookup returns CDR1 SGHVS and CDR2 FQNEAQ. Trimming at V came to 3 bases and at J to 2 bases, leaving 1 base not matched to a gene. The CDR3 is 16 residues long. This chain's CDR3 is CASSFGLAGGQETQYF. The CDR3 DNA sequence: TGTGCCAGCAGCTTCGGACTAGCGGGAGGGCAAGAGACCCAGTACTTC.

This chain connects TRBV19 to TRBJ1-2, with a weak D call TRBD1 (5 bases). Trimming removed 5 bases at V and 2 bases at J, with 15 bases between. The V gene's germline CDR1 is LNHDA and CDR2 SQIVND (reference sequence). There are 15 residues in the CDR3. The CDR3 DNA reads TGTGCCAGTAGTGTGACTTGGACAAGGAACTATGGCTACACCTTC. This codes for CASSVTWTRNYGYTF.

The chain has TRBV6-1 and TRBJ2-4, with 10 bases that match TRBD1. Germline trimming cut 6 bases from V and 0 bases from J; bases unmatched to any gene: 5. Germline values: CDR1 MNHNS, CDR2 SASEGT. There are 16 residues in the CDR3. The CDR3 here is CASSLGQGLAKNIQYF. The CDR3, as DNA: TGTGCCAGCAGCCTGGGACAGGGGTTAGCCAAAAACATTCAGTACTTC.

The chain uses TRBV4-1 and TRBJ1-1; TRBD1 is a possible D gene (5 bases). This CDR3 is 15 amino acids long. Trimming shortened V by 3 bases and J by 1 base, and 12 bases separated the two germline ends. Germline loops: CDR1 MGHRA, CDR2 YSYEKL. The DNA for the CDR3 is TGCGCCAGCAGCCACCAGGGAGGTCGGAACACTGAAGCTTTCTTT. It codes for CASSHQGGRNTEAFF.

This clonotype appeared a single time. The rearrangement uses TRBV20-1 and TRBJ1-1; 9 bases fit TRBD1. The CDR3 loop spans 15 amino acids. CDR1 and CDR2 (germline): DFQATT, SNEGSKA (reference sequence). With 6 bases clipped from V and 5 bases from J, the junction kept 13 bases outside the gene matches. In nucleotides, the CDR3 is TGCAGTGCCGGAACGAACAGGGGGCGGGTGACTGAAGCTTTCTTT. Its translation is CSAGTNRGRVTEAFF.

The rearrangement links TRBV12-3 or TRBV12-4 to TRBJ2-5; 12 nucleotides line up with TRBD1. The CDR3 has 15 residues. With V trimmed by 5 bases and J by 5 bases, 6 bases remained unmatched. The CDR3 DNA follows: TGTGCCAGCAGTACCGGGGACAGGGGGCTGGAGACCCAGTACTTC. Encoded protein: CASSTGDRGLETQYF.

This CDR3 reads CASSETLDTQYF. The CDR3 region has the DNA TGTGCCAGCAGTGAAACCCTTGATACGCAGTATTTT. The genes are TRBV2 and TRBJ2-3; no firm D call. This CDR3 comprises 12 residues. V was cut by 2 bases and J by 6 bases, with 6 bases left in between. Germline CDR1 reads SNHLY; CDR2 reads FYNNEI.

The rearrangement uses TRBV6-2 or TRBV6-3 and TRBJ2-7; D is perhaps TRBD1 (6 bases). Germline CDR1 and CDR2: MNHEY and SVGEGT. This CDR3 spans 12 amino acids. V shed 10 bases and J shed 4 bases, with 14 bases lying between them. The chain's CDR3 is CATSDSRYEQYF. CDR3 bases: TGTGCCACTTCGGACAGCCGTTACGAGCAGTACTTC.

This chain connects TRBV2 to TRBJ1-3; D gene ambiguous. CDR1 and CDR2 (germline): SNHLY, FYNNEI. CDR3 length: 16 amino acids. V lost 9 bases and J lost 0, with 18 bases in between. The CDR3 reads CARKTRTPDSGNTIYF. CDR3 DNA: TGTGCCAGAAAAACCAGGACTCCGGACTCTGGAAACACCATATATTTT.

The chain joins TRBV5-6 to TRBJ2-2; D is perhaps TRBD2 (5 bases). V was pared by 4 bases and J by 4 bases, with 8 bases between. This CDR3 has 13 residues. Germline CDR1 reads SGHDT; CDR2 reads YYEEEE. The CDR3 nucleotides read TGTGCCAGCAGCCCGCGGGTCACCGGGGAGCTGTTTTTT. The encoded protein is CASSPRVTGELFF.

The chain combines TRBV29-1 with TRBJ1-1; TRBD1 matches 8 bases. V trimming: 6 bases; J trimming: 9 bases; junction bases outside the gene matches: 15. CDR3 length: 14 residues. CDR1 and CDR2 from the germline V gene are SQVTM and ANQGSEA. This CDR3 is CSVSSGTGTSQAFF. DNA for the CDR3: TGCAGCGTCTCATCCGGGACAGGAACATCTCAAGCTTTCTTT. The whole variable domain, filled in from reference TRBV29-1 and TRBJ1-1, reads SAVISQKPSRDICQRGTSLTIQCQVDSQVTMMFWYRQQPGQSLTLIATANQGSEATYESGFVIDKFPISRPNLTFSTLTVSNMSPEDSSIYLCSVSSGTGTSQAFFGQGTRLTVV.

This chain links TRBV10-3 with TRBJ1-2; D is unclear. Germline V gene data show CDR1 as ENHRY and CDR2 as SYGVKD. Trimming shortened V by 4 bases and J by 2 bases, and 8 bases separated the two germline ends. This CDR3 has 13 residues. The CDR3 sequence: CAISGVTNYGYTF. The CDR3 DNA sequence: TGTGCCATCAGTGGAGTCACGAACTATGGCTACACCTTC.

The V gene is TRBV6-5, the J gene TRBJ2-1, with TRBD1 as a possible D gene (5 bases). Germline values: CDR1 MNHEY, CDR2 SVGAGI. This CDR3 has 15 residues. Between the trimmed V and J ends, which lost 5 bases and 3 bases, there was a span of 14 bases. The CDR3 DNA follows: TGTGCCAGCAGTCTCCTAGAAGGGGACTACAATGAGCAGTTCTTC. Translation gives CASSLLEGDYNEQFF.

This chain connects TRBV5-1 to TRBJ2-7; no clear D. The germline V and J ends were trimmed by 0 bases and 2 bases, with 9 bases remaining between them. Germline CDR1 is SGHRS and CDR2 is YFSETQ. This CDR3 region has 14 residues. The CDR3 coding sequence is TGCGCCAGCAGCTTGGGGCGAGAGACCTACGAGCAGTACTTC. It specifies CASSLGRETYEQYF.

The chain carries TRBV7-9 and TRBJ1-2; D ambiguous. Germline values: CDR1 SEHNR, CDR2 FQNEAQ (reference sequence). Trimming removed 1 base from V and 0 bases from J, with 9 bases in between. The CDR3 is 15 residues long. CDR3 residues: CASSLGGFANYGYTF. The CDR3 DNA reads TGTGCCAGCAGCTTAGGAGGATTCGCTAACTATGGCTACACCTTC.

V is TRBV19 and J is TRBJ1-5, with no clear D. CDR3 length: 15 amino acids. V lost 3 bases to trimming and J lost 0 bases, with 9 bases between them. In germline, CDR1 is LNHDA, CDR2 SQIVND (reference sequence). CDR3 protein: CASSIWANSNQPQHF. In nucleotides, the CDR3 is TGTGCCAGTAGTATTTGGGCCAATAGCAATCAGCCCCAGCATTTT.

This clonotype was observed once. CDR3 DNA: TGTGCCAGCAGCTTGACTCCTGGGGCCAACGTCCTGACTTTC. It yields the protein CASSLTPGANVLTF. J is TRBJ2-6 and V is TRBV5-4; D gene unclear. V was cut by 1 base and J by 2 bases, with 4 bases left in between. This CDR3 has 14 residues. CDR1 and CDR2 (germline): SGHNT, YYREEE (reference sequence).

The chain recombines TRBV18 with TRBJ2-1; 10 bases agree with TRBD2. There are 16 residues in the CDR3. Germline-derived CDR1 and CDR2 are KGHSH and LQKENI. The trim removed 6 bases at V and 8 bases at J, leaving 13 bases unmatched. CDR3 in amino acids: CASSPRPSGSSHEQFF. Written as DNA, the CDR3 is TGTGCCAGCTCTCCTAGACCTAGCGGGAGTAGCCATGAGCAGTTCTTC.

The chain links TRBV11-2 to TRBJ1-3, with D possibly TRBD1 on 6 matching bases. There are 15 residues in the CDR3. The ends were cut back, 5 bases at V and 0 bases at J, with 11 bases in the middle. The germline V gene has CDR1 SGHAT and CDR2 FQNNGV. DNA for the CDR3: TGTGCCAGCAGCCCCGGACAGAACTCTGGAAACACCATATATTTT. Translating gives CASSPGQNSGNTIYF.